This section outlines one TCR beta chain sequence together with its context. The target antigen is unknown. This sample is drawn from a study of T cells expressing NK-cell markers. Overall study: Seven sequenced donors out of eight were HCMV-seropositive, one seronegative. The study, taken as a whole, reports: Whether expanded NKG2C+ T cell clones recognized HCMV stayed uncertain.

From the 5' RACE reads, TCRdb lists one entry per CDR3 protein and no DNA. The sample is made up of around 260,000 distinct CDR3 sequences, and the top ten hold around 4% of it. Germline V gene sequence: CDR1 MNHEY, CDR2 SVGAGI. The length of the CDR3 is 16 residues. V and J are TRBV6-5 and TRBJ2-3; TCRdb names TRBD1, which stays unverified in the absence of DNA. This clonotype was obtained from a woman aged 18 to 75 in good health. The sample comprised blood T cells: a sorted CD56 or NKG2C T cell subset, CD4+ or CD8+ T cells, or bulk PBMC T cells (not recorded which). CDR3 loop: CASSYSWTGHTDTQYF.